This T cell receptor (beta chain) was found in a study of T cells in Graves' hyperthyroidism and ophthalmopathy. This clonotype was counted ten times or more. What was amplified from RNA transcripts were TCR beta CDR3 regions. HTBI primers drove first-round RT-PCR of the TCR CDR3. MiXCR, applied by TCRdb to the multiplex PCR reads, yields one record per CDR3 protein. Here the sample spans 500,000 to 650,000 distinct CDR3 sequences, approximately 48% being singletons. The V end was cut by 3 bases, the J end by 0 bases, with 5 bases between. This CDR3 is built from 13 residues. V usage is TRBV12-3 or TRBV12-4 and J usage is TRBJ1-2; D ambiguous. This clonotype was obtained from an adult woman with Graves' disease, either hyperthyroidism or ophthalmopathy (not recorded which). Material for sequencing was peripheral blood or thyroid tissue (not recorded which). CDR3 coding DNA: TGTGCCAGCAGTTTTACACCTAACTATGGCTACACCTTC. Its protein is CASSFTPNYGYTF.